This T cell receptor (beta chain) appears in the sequencing data of a study of OX40 agonist ivuxolimab in advanced cancers. Germline V CDR1 and CDR2: SGHRS, YFSETQ. V was trimmed by 4 bases and J by 2 bases, leaving 17 bases between them. The CDR3 is 16 amino acids. Profiling relied on immunoSEQ multiplex PCR, and the TCRdb table lists in-frame clones only, not all of them. Found here are 65,000 to 90,000 clones, 70% to 90% of them singletons; the top ten hold approximately 11%. The receptor comes from an adult with an advanced solid tumor such as melanoma, head and neck, liver or kidney cancer. The specimen comprised CD4+ or CD8+ T cells sorted from blood, sampled in a trial of the OX40 agonist ivuxolimab. V gene TRBV5-1 combines with J gene TRBJ2-3, with D uncertain. The CDR3 DNA reads as TGCGCCAGCAGCCCGGACCGACCCTCGTTCACAGATACGCAGTATTTT. This gives the protein CASSPDRPSFTDTQYF.